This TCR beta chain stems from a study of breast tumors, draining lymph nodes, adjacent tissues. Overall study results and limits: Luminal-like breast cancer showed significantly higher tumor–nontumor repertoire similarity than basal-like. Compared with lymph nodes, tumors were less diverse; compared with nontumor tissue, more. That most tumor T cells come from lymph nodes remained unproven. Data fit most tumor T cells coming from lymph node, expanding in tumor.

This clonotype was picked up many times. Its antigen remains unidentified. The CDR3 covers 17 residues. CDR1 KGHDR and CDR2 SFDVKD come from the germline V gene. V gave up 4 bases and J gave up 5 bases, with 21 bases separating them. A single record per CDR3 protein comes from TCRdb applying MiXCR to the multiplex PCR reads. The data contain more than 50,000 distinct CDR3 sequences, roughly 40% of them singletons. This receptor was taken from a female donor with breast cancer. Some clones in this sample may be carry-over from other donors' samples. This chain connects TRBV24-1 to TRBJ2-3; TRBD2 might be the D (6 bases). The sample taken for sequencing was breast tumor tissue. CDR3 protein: CATSDAGGGRIGDTQYF. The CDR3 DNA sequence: TGTGCCACCAGTGACGCCGGCGGAGGGAGGATAGGAGATACGCAGTATTTT.